This T cell receptor beta chain was identified in a study of beta chain features in type 1 diabetes. As for the study in general: Sorted cells from all samples, numbering almost 110 million, were examined. Whole-study results and caveats: Type 1 diabetes patients had TCRB CDR3s that were shorter (moderately but significantly so) in all four CD4+ subsets.

Notes on this clone: Antigen specificity is unknown.

Expressed TCRB transcripts were sequenced because the isolated RNA had all been reverse transcribed beforehand. The table came from immunoSEQ multiplex PCR; TCRdb's copy has only in-frame clones and leaves some out. In the table there are around 600,000 clones, around 12% of which are singletons. Germline assignment: CDR1 GTSNPN and CDR2 SVGIG (reference sequence). This CDR3 comprises 15 residues. V gave up 0 bases and J gave up 9 bases, with 18 bases separating them. V is TRBV30 and J is TRBJ1-5; D not certain. The sequenced material came from naive CD4+ T cells from blood. The source of this sequence is a man aged 25 to 40 with type 1 diabetes. The CDR3 bases are TGTGCCTGGAGTGTCACCGGGGTTGACGAGCGGCCCCAGCATTTT. Encoded protein: CAWSVTGVDERPQHF. Filled out from reference TRBV30 and TRBJ1-5, the complete variable domain reads SQTIHQWPATLVQPVGSPLSLECTVEGTSNPNLYWYRQAAGRGLQLLFYSVGIGQISSEVPQNLSASRPQDRQFILSSKKLLLSDSGFYLCAWSVTGVDERPQHFGDGTRLSIL.